Here is one T cell receptor beta chain with its context. Its antigen is unidentified. This entry is derived from a study of beta chain features in type 1 diabetes. Study-level results: Type 1 diabetes patients showed fewer insertions and more deletions at VDJ junctions. A moderate, significant TCRB CDR3 shortening appeared in type 1 diabetes across four CD4+ subsets. TCRB repertoires of naive, central memory and Treg cells appeared more similar among patients than among healthy donors.

It was one heparinised blood draw, averaging roughly 120 mL, that each donor gave. As every portion of the isolated RNA was reverse transcribed, the sequencing read expressed TCRB transcripts. Measured with immunoSEQ multiplex PCR; TCRdb has only the in-frame clones, and not every one. Here the sample spans 93,000 or so clones, 28% being singletons. CDR3 size: 16 residues. Germline V CDR1 and CDR2: SGHNT, YYREEE (reference sequence). After removal of 2 bases from V and 1 base from J, the junction contained 3 bases not matched to a gene. The receptor was isolated from a woman aged 18-29 years with type 1 diabetes. V usage is TRBV5-4 and J usage is TRBJ2-2, with 9 bases lining up with TRBD2. The sample comprised central memory CD4+ T cells from blood. The CDR3 here is CASSFPTSGNTGELFF. CDR3 sequence (DNA): TGTGCCAGCAGCTTCCCGACTAGCGGGAACACCGGGGAGCTGTTTTTT.